The 2 T cell receptor beta chains reported below all come from one sample, sequenced in a study of blood T cell repertoires in COVID-19. TCRdb's copy holds only in-frame clones and misses some; the assay was immunoSEQ multiplex PCR. The repertoire holds around 130,000 clones, with around 77% as singletons. Sequencing was carried out using peripheral blood. These TCRs come from a human donor in a cohort sampled during active COVID-19.

This clone was seen once. The chain links TRBV14 to TRBJ2-7, with 7 bases fitting TRBD1. CDR3 length: 15 amino acids. The germline gives CDR1 SGHDN, CDR2 FVKESK. The V gene end was trimmed by 6 bases and the J gene end by 2 bases; junction bases not matched to a gene: 10. The CDR3 loop is CASSHLQGEPYEQYF. In nucleotides, the CDR3 is TGTGCCAGCAGTCACCTCCAGGGGGAACCCTACGAGCAGTACTTC.

The table lists this clone with many counts. V gene TRBV9 combines with J gene TRBJ2-5; D possibly corresponds to TRBD1 (6 bases). The CDR3 is 16 residues long. Germline assignment: CDR1 SGDLS and CDR2 YYNGEE. V was pared by 4 bases and J by 4 bases, with 20 bases between. CDR3 protein: CASSFAQGTKGETQYF. CDR3 coding DNA: TGTGCCAGCAGCTTCGCACAGGGCACCAAAGGAGAGACCCAGTACTTC.